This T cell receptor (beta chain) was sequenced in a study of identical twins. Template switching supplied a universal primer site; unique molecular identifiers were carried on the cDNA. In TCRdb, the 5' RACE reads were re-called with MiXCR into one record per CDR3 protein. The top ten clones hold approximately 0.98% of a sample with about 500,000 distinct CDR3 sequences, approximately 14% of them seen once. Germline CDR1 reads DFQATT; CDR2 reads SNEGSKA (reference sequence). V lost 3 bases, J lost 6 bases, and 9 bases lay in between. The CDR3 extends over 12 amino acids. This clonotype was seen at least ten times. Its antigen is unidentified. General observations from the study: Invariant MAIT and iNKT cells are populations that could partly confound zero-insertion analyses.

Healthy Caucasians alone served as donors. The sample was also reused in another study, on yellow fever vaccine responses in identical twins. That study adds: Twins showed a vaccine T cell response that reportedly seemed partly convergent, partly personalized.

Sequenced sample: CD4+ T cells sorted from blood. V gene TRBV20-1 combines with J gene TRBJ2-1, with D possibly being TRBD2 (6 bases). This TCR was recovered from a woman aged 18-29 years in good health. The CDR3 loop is CSASGRPNEQFF. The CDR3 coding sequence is TGCAGTGCTAGCGGGAGACCCAATGAGCAGTTCTTC.